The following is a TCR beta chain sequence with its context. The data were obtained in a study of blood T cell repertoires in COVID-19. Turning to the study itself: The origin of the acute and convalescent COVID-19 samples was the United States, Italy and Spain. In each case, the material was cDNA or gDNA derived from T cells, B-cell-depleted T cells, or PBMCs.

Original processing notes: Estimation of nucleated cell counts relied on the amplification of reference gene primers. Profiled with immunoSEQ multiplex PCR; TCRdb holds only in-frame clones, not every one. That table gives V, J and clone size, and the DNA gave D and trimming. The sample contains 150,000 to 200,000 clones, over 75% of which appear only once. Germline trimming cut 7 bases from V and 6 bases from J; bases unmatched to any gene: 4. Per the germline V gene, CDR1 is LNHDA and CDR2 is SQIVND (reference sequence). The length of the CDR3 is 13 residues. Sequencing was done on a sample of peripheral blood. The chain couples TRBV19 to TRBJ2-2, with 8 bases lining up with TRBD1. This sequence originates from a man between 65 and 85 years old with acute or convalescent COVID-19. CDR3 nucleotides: TGTGCCAGTACCAGACAGGGGTCCGGGGAGCTGTTTTTT. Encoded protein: CASTRQGSGELFF.